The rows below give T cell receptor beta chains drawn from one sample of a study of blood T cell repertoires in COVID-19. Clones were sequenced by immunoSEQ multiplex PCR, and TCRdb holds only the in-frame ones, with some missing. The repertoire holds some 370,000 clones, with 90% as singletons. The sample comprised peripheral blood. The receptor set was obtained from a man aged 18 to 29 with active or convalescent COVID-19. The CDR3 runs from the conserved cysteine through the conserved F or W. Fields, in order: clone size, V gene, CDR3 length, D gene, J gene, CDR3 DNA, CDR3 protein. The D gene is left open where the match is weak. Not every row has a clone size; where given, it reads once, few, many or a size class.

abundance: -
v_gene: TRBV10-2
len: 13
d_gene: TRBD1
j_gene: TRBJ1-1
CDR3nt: TGCGCCAGCTCGCAACAGGGGGCCACTGAAGCTTTCTTT
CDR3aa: CASSQQGATEAFF

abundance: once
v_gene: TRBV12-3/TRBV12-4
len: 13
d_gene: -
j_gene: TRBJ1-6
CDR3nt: TGTGCCAGCAGGGCTCAGGGGTATTCACCCCTCCACTTT
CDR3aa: CASRAQGYSPLHF

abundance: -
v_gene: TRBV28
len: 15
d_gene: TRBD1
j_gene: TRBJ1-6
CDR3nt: TGTGCCAGCAGAGCCGGGACAGGGTTACTTTCACCCCTCCACTTT
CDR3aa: CASRAGTGLLSPLHF

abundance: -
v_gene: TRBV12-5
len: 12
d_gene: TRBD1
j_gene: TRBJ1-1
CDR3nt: TGTGCTAGTGGTAAACAGGGGGTTGAAGCTTTCTTT
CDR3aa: CASGKQGVEAFF

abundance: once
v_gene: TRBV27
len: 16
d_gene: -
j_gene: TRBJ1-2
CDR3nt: TGTGCCAGCAGTCCCCGACAGGCAGCGGCTAACTATGGCTACACCTTC
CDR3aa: CASSPRQAAANYGYTF

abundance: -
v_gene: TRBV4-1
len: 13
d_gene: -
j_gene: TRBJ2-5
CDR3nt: TGCGCCAGCAGCCAACAGCGTGGAGAGACCCAGTACTTC
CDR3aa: CASSQQRGETQYF

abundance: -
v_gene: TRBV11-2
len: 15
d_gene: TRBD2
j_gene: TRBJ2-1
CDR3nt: TGTGCCAGCAGCTCTCAGCGGGGGGCCCCTAGCGAGCAGTTCTTC
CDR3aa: CASSSQRGAPSEQFF

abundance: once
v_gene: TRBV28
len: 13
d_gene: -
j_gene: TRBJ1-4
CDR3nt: TGTGCCAGCAGAACACCGACTAATGAAAAACTGTTTTTT
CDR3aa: CASRTPTNEKLFF

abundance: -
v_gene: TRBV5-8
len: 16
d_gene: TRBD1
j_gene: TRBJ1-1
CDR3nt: TGTGCCAGCAGACCCGGGACAGGGGGCTTGAACACTGAAGCTTTCTTT
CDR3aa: CASRPGTGGLNTEAFF

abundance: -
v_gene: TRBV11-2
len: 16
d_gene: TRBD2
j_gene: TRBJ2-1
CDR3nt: TGTGCCAGCAGCACCCTCACTAGCGGGTACTACAATGAGCAGTTCTTC
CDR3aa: CASSTLTSGYYNEQFF

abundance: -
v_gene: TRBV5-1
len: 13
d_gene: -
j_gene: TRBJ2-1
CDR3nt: TGCGCCAGCAGCTCGTCGGGTGGGAATGAGCAGTTCTTC
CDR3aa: CASSSSGGNEQFF

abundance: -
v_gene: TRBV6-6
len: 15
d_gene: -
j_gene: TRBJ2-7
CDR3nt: TGTGCCAGCAGACCTCCGGAAGGGGCGGTCATTGGGCAGTACTTC
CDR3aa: CASRPPEGAVIGQYF

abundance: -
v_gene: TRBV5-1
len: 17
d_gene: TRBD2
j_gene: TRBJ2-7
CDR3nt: TGCGCCAGCAGCTCAAAACGGACTAGCGGGAGTGTCTACGAGCAGTACTTC
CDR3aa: CASSSKRTSGSVYEQYF

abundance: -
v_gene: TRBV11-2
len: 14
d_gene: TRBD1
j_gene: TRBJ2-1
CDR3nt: TGTGCCAGCAGAGGACAGGGGGACTACAATGAGCAGTTCTTC
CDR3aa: CASRGQGDYNEQFF

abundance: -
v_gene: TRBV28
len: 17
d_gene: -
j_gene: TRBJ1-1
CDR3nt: TGTGCCAGCAGTAAGCACACCGGGGGGGCAAAGAACACTGAAGCTTTCTTT
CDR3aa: CASSKHTGGAKNTEAFF

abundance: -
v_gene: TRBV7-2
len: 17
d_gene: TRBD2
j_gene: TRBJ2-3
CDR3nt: TGTGCCAGCAGCTTACTTAGGGCGGGGGGGGCCATAGATACGCAGTATTTT
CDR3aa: CASSLLRAGGAIDTQYF

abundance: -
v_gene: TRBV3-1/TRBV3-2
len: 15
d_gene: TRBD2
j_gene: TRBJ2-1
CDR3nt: TGTGCCAGCAGCCTAACTAGCGTAACCTACAATGAGCAGTTCTTC
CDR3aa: CASSLTSVTYNEQFF

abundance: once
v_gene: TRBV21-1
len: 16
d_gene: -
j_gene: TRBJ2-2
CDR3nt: TGTGCCAGCAGCAAAGGCCGGGAATCGGGCACCGGGGAGCTGTTTTTT
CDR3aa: CASSKGRESGTGELFF

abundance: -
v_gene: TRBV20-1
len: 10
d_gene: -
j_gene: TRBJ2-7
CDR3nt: TGCAGTGCTAGAGCCGGGTTGGAGTACTTC
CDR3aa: CSARAGLEYF

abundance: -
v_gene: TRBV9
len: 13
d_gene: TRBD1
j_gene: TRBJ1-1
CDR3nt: TGTGCCAGCAGCGTAGCAGGGGGGTCTGAAGCTTTCTTT
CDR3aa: CASSVAGGSEAFF

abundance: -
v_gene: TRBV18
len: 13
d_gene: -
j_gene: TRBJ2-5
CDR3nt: TGTGCCAGCTCACCAAACGGCGGGGAGACCCAGTACTTC
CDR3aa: CASSPNGGETQYF

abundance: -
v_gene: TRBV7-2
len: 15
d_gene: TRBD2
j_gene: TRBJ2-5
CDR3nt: TGTGCCAGCAGCTTAGCGGGACTAACGCAAGAGACCCAGTACTTC
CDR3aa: CASSLAGLTQETQYF

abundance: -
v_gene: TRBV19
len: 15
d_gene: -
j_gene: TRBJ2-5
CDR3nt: TGTGCCAGTAGCCCTACGAGCGTTACCCAAGAGACCCAGTACTTC
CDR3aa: CASSPTSVTQETQYF

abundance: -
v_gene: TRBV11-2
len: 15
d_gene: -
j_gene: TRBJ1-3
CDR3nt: TGTGCCAGCAGCTCAATCCGAGAGGCTGGAAACACCATATATTTT
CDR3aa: CASSSIREAGNTIYF

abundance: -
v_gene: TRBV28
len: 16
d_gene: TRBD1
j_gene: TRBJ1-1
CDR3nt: TGTGCCAGCAGGGTACCCCCGGGACAGGGGGCTACTGAAGCTTTCTTT
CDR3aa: CASRVPPGQGATEAFF

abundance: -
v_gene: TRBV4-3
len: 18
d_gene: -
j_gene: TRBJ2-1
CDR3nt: TGCGCCAGCAGCCAAGATTTCGGAGGAGGGGCCTCCTACAATGAGCAGTTCTTC
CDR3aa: CASSQDFGGGASYNEQFF

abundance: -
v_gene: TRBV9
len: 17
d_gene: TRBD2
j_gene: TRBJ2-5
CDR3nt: TGTGCCAGCAGCGTAAGACCCCCAGCGGGGGGCGGGGAGACCCAGTACTTC
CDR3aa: CASSVRPPAGGGETQYF

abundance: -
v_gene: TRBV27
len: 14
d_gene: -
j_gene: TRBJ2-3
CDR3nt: TGTGCCAGCAGTTTCCAATCACCCGGGGATACGCAGTATTTT
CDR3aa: CASSFQSPGDTQYF

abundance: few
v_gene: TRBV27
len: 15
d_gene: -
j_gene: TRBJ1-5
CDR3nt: TGTGCCAGCAGTGACGCAGGGTCTGGCAATCAGCCCCAGCATTTT
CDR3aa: CASSDAGSGNQPQHF

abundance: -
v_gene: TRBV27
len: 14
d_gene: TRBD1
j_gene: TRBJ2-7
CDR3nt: TGTGCCAGCAGTTTATTAGGACAGGGCTACGAGCAGTACTTC
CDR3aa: CASSLLGQGYEQYF

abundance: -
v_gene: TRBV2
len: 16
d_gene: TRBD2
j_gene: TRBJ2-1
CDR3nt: TGTGCCAGCAGTGAGTCGCTAGCGGGTCACTACAATGAGCAGTTCTTC
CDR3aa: CASSESLAGHYNEQFF

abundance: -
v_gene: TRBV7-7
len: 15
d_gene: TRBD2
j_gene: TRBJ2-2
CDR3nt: TGTGCTAGCAGCAATAGCGGGGGGAACACCGGGGAGCTGTTTTTT
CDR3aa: CASSNSGGNTGELFF

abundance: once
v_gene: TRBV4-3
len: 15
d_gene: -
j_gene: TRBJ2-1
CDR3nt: TGCGCCAGCAGCCCGACACAAGGAAGTTGGAATGAGCAGTTCTTC
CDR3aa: CASSPTQGSWNEQFF

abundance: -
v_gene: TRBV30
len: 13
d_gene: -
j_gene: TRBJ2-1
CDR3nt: TGTGCCTGGAGTCCCAACTCCTACAATGAGCAGTTCTTC
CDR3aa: CAWSPNSYNEQFF

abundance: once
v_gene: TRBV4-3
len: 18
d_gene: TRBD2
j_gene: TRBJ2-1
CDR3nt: TGCGCCAGCAGCCAAGATGACTCTAGCGGGACCCCCTACAATGAGCAGTTCTTC
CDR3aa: CASSQDDSSGTPYNEQFF

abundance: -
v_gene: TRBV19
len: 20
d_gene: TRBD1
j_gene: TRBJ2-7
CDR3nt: TGTGCCAGTAGCCCCTTCCCGGGACAGGGGCCCGAGAGAATCTCCTACGAGCAGTACTTC
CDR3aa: CASSPFPGQGPERISYEQYF

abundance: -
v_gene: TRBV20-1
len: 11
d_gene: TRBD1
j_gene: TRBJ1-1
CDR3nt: TGCAGTGCCCCAGGGGGCACTGAAGCTTTCTTT
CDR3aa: CSAPGGTEAFF

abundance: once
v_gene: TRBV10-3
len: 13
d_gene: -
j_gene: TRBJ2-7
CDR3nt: TGTGCCATCAGGGCACAGGGTCCCGCCGAGCAGTACTTC
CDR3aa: CAIRAQGPAEQYF

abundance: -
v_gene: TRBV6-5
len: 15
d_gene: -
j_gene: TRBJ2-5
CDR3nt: TGTGCCAGCAGTTACTCGGACGATAAGGGGGAGACCCAGTACTTC
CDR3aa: CASSYSDDKGETQYF